The rows below give T cell receptor beta chains drawn from one sample of a study of neurological immune-mediated disorders. Using its own MiXCR run on the 5' RACE reads, TCRdb lists one record per CDR3 protein. The profile shows around 49,000 distinct CDR3 sequences, around 12% of them singletons. Sequencing used PBMCs. These receptors all come from a male donor with HTLV-1-associated myelopathy (HAM/TSP). The CDR3 runs from the conserved cysteine through the conserved F or W. A D gene is named only where the DNA matches it firmly. For some rows the clone size is stated as once, few or many, or as a class when expanded; others skip it.

d_gene,abundance,v_gene,j_gene,CDR3nt,CDR3aa
.,many,TRBV9,TRBJ1-1,TGTGCCAGCAGCGTAGGAGGGGGAGGCACTGAAGCTTTCTTT,CASSVGGGGTEAFF
.,many,TRBV6-5,TRBJ1-5,TGTGCCAGCAGTCTCGGACCGCTCATAGGCCAGCCCCAGCATTTT,CASSLGPLIGQPQHF
.,many,TRBV18,TRBJ1-3,TGTGCCAGCTCACTGGCAGGACGCTCTGGAAACACCATATATTTT,CASSLAGRSGNTIYF
TRBD2,many,TRBV5-1,TRBJ2-5,TGCGCCAGCAGCTCGGGAGGGGGTCCCCAAGAGACCCAGTACTTC,CASSSGGGPQETQYF
.,many,TRBV18,TRBJ1-5,TGTGCCAGCTCCCGGGGGGCGGACAATCAGCCCCAGCATTTT,CASSRGADNQPQHF
.,many,TRBV5-6,TRBJ2-1,TGTGCCAGCAGCTTCATCACAGGGTACAATGAGCAGTTCTTC,CASSFITGYNEQFF
TRBD1,many,TRBV15,TRBJ1-5,TGTGCCACCAGCGCCGGGACAGGGCGAGGTTGGTCCCAGCATTTT,CATSAGTGRGWSQHF
.,many,TRBV24-1,TRBJ2-7,TGTGCCACCAGTGACCAAACCTCTAATCCCTACGAGCAGTACTTC,CATSDQTSNPYEQYF
TRBD2,medium-sized,TRBV20-1,TRBJ2-1,TGCAGTGCTAGAGATCCTCTAGCGGGGGGGAAAAACTACAATGAGCAGTTCTTC,CSARDPLAGGKNYNEQFF
.,.,TRBV6-2/TRBV6-3,TRBJ1-1,TGTGCCAGCAGTCGGACATCGGAAGGTGGGGGTTTCTTT,CASSRTSEGGGFF
TRBD1,few,TRBV20-1,TRBJ1-2,TGCAGTGCTAGAGCCCCAGGGACAGGGTTTGGCTACACCTTC,CSARAPGTGFGYTF
.,many,TRBV5-5,TRBJ1-5,TGTGCCAGCAGCTTGGCAGGAGCCGGCCCCCAGCATTTT,CASSLAGAGPQHF
.,many,TRBV7-7,TRBJ2-5,TGTGCCAGCAGCTTAGGTGGAGGGCGGGAGACCCAGTACTTC,CASSLGGGRETQYF
TRBD1,many,TRBV29-1,TRBJ2-7,TGCAGCGTCGGATTAGGGACAGGGGGCTGGGACGAGCAGTACTTC,CSVGLGTGGWDEQYF
.,many,TRBV7-2,TRBJ2-2,TGTGCCAGCAGCTTAAATCGGATCGAGTTGGACGGGGAGCTGTTTTTT,CASSLNRIELDGELFF
TRBD1,medium-sized,TRBV7-3,TRBJ2-5,TGTGCCAGCAGCTTAGCAGGACAGGGGGGCCAAGAGACCCAGTACTTC,CASSLAGQGGQETQYF
.,many,TRBV20-1,TRBJ2-3,TGCAGTGCTGGGCCCGGGGGTGGCACAGATACGCAGTATTTT,CSAGPGGGTDTQYF
TRBD2,many,TRBV7-8,TRBJ2-5,TGTGCCAGCAGCAGACTAGCGGGGGGAATCCAAGAGACCCAGTACTTC,CASSRLAGGIQETQYF
.,.,TRBV10-3,TRBJ1-4,TGTGCCATCATTGATGGGGGAGGTGAAAAACTGTTTTTT,CAIIDGGGEKLFF
TRBD2,many,TRBV5-6,TRBJ2-5,TGTGCCAGCAGCTTGATAGCTAGCGGGGGGTTCAAGACCCAGTACTTC,CASSLIASGGFKTQYF